This is a list of T cell receptor beta chains from one sample in a study of regulatory T cells in long-lasting Graves disease. TCRdb analysed the multiplex PCR reads with MiXCR anew, one entry per CDR3 protein. The sample holds 520,000 or so distinct CDR3 sequences, around 11% seen once. These data were also filed under a second study, of T cells in Graves' hyperthyroidism and ophthalmopathy.

Sequencing was performed on peripheral blood mononuclear cells (PBMCs), taken at new diagnosis, from a patient treated with antithyroid drugs. Receptors were obtained from a woman aged 25 to 39 with Graves disease. The CDR3 runs from the conserved cysteine through the conserved F or W. A D gene is named only where the DNA matches it firmly. Expanded clones get a size class; other rows say once, few or many, or leave the size out.

D gene,clone size,V gene,J gene,CDR3 DNA,CDR3 protein
TRBD1,many,TRBV6-9,TRBJ1-2,TGTGCCAGCAGTTACGTAGACAGGGTTGGTGGCTACACCTTC,CASSYVDRVGGYTF
.,many,TRBV11-2,TRBJ1-5,TGTGCCAGCAGCTTAGTGGGCTCAGGCGGGCAGCCCCAGCATTTT,CASSLVGSGGQPQHF
.,few,TRBV6-2/TRBV6-3,TRBJ2-5,TGTGCCAGCAGCCAGCATGTTACGGCGGGGGAGACCCAGTACTTC,CASSQHVTAGETQYF
.,many,TRBV7-9,TRBJ1-1,TGTGCCAGCAGCCGCCTTGGGAGGGGCAACACTGAAGCTTTCTTT,CASSRLGRGNTEAFF
.,.,TRBV9,TRBJ2-2,TGTGCCAGCAGCGTTTATTCCGGTGCGAACACCGGGGAGCTGTTTTTT,CASSVYSGANTGELFF
TRBD2,many,TRBV15,TRBJ2-7,TGTGCCACCAGCAGAGAGGGAGGGAGCTCCTACGAGCAGTACTTC,CATSREGGSSYEQYF
TRBD2,.,TRBV4-1,TRBJ2-7,TGCGCCAGCAGCCAAGACCCGGGACTAGCGATCCGCGAGCAGTACTTC,CASSQDPGLAIREQYF
TRBD2,many,TRBV11-2,TRBJ2-1,TGTGCCAGCAGCTTTCCTAGGACTAGCGGGAGTTATATTAGCTCCTACAATGAGCAGTTCTTC,CASSFPRTSGSYISSYNEQFF
.,.,TRBV4-3,TRBJ2-5,TGCGCCAGCAGCCAAGAAGAGAGGGCCGGTGAGACCCAGTACTTC,CASSQEERAGETQYF
TRBD2,few,TRBV7-9,TRBJ2-1,TGTGCCAGCAGCTGGACTAGCGGAGGGGTGGACAATGAGCAGTTCTTC,CASSWTSGGVDNEQFF
TRBD1,.,TRBV7-9,TRBJ2-7,TGTGCCAGCAGCTTACAGGGGGCGGATGAGCAGTACTTC,CASSLQGADEQYF
.,.,TRBV30,TRBJ1-4,TGTGCCTGGAGTGGACTTTCAACTAATGAAAAACTGTTTTTT,CAWSGLSTNEKLFF
.,many,TRBV11-2,TRBJ1-4,TGTGCCAGTAGCCGGGAGTATGAAAAACTGTTTTTT,CASSREYEKLFF
.,many,TRBV20-1,TRBJ1-4,TGCAGTGCTCCCCTACCGAGTAATGAAAAACTGTTTTTT,CSAPLPSNEKLFF
TRBD2,many,TRBV5-1,TRBJ2-1,TGTGCCAGCAGCTTAGCGGGAGGGGACAATGAGCAGTTCTTC,CASSLAGGDNEQFF
TRBD1,.,TRBV19,TRBJ2-2,TGTGCCAGTACCCCACTACAGGGGGCTCCCGGGGAGCTGTTTTTT,CASTPLQGAPGELFF
.,many,TRBV10-3,TRBJ2-7,TGTGCCATCAAAACCCGGAGGGGGGGCGGCTACGAGCAGTACTTC,CAIKTRRGGGYEQYF
TRBD2,many,TRBV2,TRBJ2-4,TGTGCCAGCACTCCCGGGACTAGCGGGAGCTTTAGGGTTCTAAACATTCAGTACTTC,CASTPGTSGSFRVLNIQYF
.,.,TRBV18,TRBJ2-2,TGTGCCAGCCCCCCTGACACTGGCCCCACCGGGGAGCTGTTTTTT,CASPPDTGPTGELFF
.,many,TRBV20-1,TRBJ2-3,TGCAGTGCGCCGGGACACACAGATACGCAGTATTTT,CSAPGHTDTQYF
TRBD1,many,TRBV11-2,TRBJ2-1,TGTGCCAGCAGCTTGGTTCTTGCGACAGGGGCCGGTCTGGAGCAGTTCTTC,CASSLVLATGAGLEQFF